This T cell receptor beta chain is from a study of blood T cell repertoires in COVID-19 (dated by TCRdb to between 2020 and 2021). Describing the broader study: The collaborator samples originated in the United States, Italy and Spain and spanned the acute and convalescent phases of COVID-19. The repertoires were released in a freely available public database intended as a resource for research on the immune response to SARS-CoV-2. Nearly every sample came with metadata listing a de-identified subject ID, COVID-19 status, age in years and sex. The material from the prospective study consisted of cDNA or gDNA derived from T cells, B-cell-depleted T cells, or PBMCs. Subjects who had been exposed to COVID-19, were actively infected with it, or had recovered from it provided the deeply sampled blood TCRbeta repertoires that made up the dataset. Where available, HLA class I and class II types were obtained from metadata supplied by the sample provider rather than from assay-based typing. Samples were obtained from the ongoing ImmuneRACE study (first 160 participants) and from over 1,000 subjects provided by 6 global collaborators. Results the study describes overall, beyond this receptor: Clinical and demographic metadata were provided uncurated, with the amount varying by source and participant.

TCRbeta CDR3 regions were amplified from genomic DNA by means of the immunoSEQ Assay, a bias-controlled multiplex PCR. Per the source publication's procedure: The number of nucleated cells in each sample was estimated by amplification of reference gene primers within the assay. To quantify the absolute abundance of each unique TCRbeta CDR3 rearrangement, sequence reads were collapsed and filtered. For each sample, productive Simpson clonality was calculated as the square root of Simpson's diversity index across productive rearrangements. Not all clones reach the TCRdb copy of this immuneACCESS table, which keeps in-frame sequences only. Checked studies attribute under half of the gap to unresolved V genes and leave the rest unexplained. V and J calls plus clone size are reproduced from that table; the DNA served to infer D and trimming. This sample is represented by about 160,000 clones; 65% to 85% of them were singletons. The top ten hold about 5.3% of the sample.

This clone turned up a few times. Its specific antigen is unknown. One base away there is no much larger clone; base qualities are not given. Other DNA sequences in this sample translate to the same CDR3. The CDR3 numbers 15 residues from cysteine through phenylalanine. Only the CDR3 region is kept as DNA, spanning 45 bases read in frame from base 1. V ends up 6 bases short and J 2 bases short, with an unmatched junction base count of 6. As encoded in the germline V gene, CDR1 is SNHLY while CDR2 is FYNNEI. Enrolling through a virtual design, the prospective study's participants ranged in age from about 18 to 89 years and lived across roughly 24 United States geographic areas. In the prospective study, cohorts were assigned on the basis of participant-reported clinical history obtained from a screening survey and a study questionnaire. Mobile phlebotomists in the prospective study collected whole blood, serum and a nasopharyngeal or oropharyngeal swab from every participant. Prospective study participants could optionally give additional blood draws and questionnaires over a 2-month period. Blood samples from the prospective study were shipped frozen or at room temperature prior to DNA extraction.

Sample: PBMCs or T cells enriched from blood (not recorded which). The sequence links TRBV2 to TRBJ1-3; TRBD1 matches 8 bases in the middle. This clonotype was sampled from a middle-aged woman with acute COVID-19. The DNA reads TGTGCCAGCAGACCTGGACAGGGCCCTGGAAACACCATATATTTT. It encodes CASRPGQGPGNTIYF.